This T cell receptor beta chain was identified during a study of T-cell reconstitution after alpha-beta-depleted transplantation in children. The TCRbeta library was prepared with unique molecular identifiers. TCRdb re-derived calls from the PCR reads in MiXCR, one entry per CDR3 protein. Of about 610,000 distinct CDR3 sequences in the sample, about 10% are singletons; the top ten hold less than 5%. Germline V gene sequence: CDR1 SEHNR, CDR2 FQNEAQ (reference sequence). The CDR3 consists of 15 residues. V was shortened by 5 bases and J by 2 bases, with 15 bases between the two germline ends. The source material was PBMCs from the stem cell graft donor, sampled from the stem cell graft. This TCR derives from a human donor who donated a stem cell graft to a child with acute myeloid leukemia. V is TRBV7-9 and J is TRBJ2-5, with TRBD1 as a possible D gene (6 bases). CDR3 region: CASSIQRQVQETQYF. CDR3 bases: TGTGCCAGCAGCATTCAGAGACAGGTACAAGAGACCCAGTACTTC.